Given below is one T cell receptor beta chain in context. What it recognizes is unknown. This entry belongs to a study of T cell repertoires in cytomegalovirus infection. One entry per CDR3 protein results from TCRdb running MiXCR on the reads. The sample shows roughly 80,000 distinct CDR3 sequences, about 37% of them seen only once. The length of the CDR3 is 19 residues. The trim removed 7 bases at V and 1 base at J, leaving 20 bases unmatched. Per the germline V gene, CDR1 is SQVTM and CDR2 is ANQGSEA. Study observations and caveats: HLA-C-restricted, CMV-specific TCR beta clonotypes were dominant ex vivo.

The clonotype originates from a human donor in good health (CMV status not recorded). Some clones in this sample may be carry-over from other donors' samples. Source: CD8+ T cells from cultured PBMCs, taken from culture after CMV antigen stimulation. V and J are TRBV29-1 and TRBJ2-3, with 10 bases identical to TRBD1. CDR3 nucleotides: TGCAGCGCAATCCCTCTCGGGACAGGGGTTATTGGGGGCACAGATACGCAGTATTTT. This codes for CSAIPLGTGVIGGTDTQYF.